The 16 T cell receptor beta chains in this list originate from one sample, sequenced in a study of T cells in Graves' hyperthyroidism and ophthalmopathy. Researchers took RNA transcripts and amplified the TCR beta CDR3 regions from them. The TCR CDR3 first-round RT-PCR relied on the HTBI primer set. MiXCR was run by TCRdb on the multiplex PCR reads, yielding one entry per CDR3 protein. The sample includes some 650,000 distinct CDR3 sequences, roughly 16% seen only once; the top ten take approximately 3.5%. The specimen was blood. The receptors stem from a woman aged 40 to 50 with Graves' ophthalmopathy.

At least ten counts were recorded for this clonotype. The rearrangement links TRBV28 to TRBJ2-7; the D gene could be TRBD1 or TRBD2 (6 bases each). The CDR3 length is 21 residues. Trimming shortened V by 3 bases and J by 3 bases, and 33 bases separated the two germline ends. Germline-derived CDR1 and CDR2 are MDHEN and SYDVKM. CDR3 in DNA: TGTGCCAGCAGTTTGGCCCCTGGTGAGGGGGGCTATCCCAACCGAAACTACGAGCAGTACTTC. It is translated as CASSLAPGEGGYPNRNYEQYF.

This clonotype appeared many times. V is TRBV2 and J is TRBJ1-1; the match to TRBD1 covers 8 bases. The CDR3 sequence is 17 residues long. Looked up from germline, CDR1 is SNHLY and CDR2 is FYNNEI. The V and J ends lost 3 bases and 0 bases, in that order; junction bases with no gene match: 9. DNA for the CDR3: TGTGCCAGCAGTGACTATACAGGGGGGACCTTGAACACTGAAGCTTTCTTT. As protein: CASSDYTGGTLNTEAFF.

Points on this clonotype: With a much larger clone just one base away, this may be a read error. V usage is TRBV6-1 and J usage is TRBJ2-7; weak D call: TRBD2 (7 bases). Germline V gene data show CDR1 as MNHNS and CDR2 as SASEGT. With 3 bases removed from V and 7 bases from J, the gap between germline ends came to 16 bases. The CDR3 loop spans 14 amino acids. CDR3 protein: CASSESAGAQEQYF. The CDR3, as DNA: TGTGCCAGCAGTGAGTCGGCGGGGGCGCAGGAGCAGTACTTC.

This clonotype was recorded at least ten times. The V call is TRBV7-8, the J call TRBJ1-1; D not resolved. The germline V gene encodes CDR1 SGHVS and CDR2 FQNEAQ. This CDR3 is 14 amino acids long. Between the trimmed V and J ends, which lost 0 bases and 11 bases, there was a span of 16 bases. The CDR3 nucleotides read TGTGCCAGCAGCTTAGCAAGAGGGAACGGGGTTGCTTTCTTT. Protein sequence: CASSLARGNGVAFF.

This clonotype was observed many times. V is TRBV2 and J is TRBJ1-5; D is unclear. The CDR3 contains 14 residues. Germline values: CDR1 SNHLY, CDR2 FYNNEI. V lost 3 bases and J lost 0, with 6 bases in between. The CDR3 sequence: CASSEMNSNQPQHF. In DNA, the CDR3 is TGTGCCAGCAGTGAGATGAATAGCAATCAGCCCCAGCATTTT.

This rearrangement joins TRBV6-1 to TRBJ2-7; 8 bases are shared with TRBD2. Per the germline V gene, CDR1 is MNHNS and CDR2 is SASEGT. The CDR3 consists of 16 residues. The V and J ends lost 6 bases and 0 bases, in that order; junction bases with no gene match: 10. This chain's CDR3 is CASRQISGGSSYEQYF. CDR3 DNA: TGTGCCAGCAGACAGATCAGCGGGGGTAGCTCCTACGAGCAGTACTTC.

This clonotype was counted many times. The V gene is TRBV2, the J gene TRBJ2-5; 11 nucleotides line up with TRBD2. The CDR3 has 16 residues. The V and J ends lost 7 bases and 2 bases, in that order; junction bases with no gene match: 9. CDR1 and CDR2 (germline): SNHLY, FYNNEI. CDR3 amino acids: CASTFGTSGPQETQYF. The CDR3 nucleotides read TGTGCCAGCACCTTCGGGACTAGCGGACCTCAAGAGACCCAGTACTTC.

V usage is TRBV5-5 and J usage is TRBJ2-5; 7 bases map to TRBD2. CDR3 length equals 16 residues. V lost 4 bases and J lost 3; bases outside the gene matches: 12. Per the germline V gene, CDR1 is SGHKS and CDR2 is YYEKEE (reference sequence). For the CDR3, the DNA is TGTGCCAGCAGCCTAACCCCCCTAGCGGTAAAAGAGACCCAGTACTTC. This encodes CASSLTPLAVKETQYF.

There are a few counts of this clonotype. J is TRBJ2-2 and V is TRBV4-2; D ambiguous. This CDR3 has 15 amino acids. The V end lost 1 base, the J end lost 1 base, and 7 bases lay between the germline ends. The V gene's germline CDR1 is LGHNA and CDR2 YNFKEQ. The CDR3: CASSQGPENTGELFF. CDR3 coding DNA: TGTGCCAGCAGCCAAGGGCCGGAGAACACCGGGGAGCTGTTTTTT.

This rearrangement joins TRBV2 to TRBJ2-7; D possibly corresponds to TRBD2 (5 bases). This CDR3 spans 16 amino acids. V was shortened by 1 base and J by 6 bases, with 19 bases between the two germline ends. Germline values: CDR1 SNHLY, CDR2 FYNNEI. The CDR3 loop is CASSEVPSAGRGEQYF. The CDR3 nucleotides are TGTGCCAGCAGTGAAGTGCCCTCGGCCGGACGGGGCGAGCAGTACTTC.

This clonotype appeared many times. The rearrangement links TRBV2 to TRBJ1-4; 9 bases match TRBD1. Losses at the gene ends were 5 bases for V and 3 bases for J; bases not matched to a gene: 10. The CDR3 runs 17 residues. Germline lookup yields CDR1 SNHLY and CDR2 FYNNEI. CDR3 in amino acids: CASSIQQGALANEKLFF. As DNA, the CDR3 is TGTGCCAGCAGTATACAACAGGGGGCGTTAGCTAATGAAAAACTGTTTTTT.

In this sample, this clonotype turned up many times. J is TRBJ2-1 and V is TRBV27, with 7 nucleotides matching TRBD2. V shed 3 bases, J shed 1 base, and the junction held 6 bases outside the gene matches. Germline V gene sequence: CDR1 MNHEY, CDR2 SMNVEV (reference sequence). The CDR3 consists of 16 residues. This chain's CDR3 is CASSLVGGRSYNEQFF. The DNA of the CDR3 is TGTGCCAGCAGTTTGGTGGGGGGGAGGTCCTACAATGAGCAGTTCTTC.

Ten or more counts support this clonotype. The gene calls are TRBV20-1 and TRBJ2-1; D is ambiguous. With 3 bases removed from V and 5 bases from J, the gap between germline ends came to 14 bases. The germline gives CDR1 DFQATT, CDR2 SNEGSKA (reference sequence). CDR3 length equals 14 residues. CDR3 DNA: TGCAGTGCTAGTGACGGAGTGGGAAACAATGAGCAGTTCTTC. Translating gives CSASDGVGNNEQFF.

This clonotype was observed at least ten times. The chain joins TRBV3-1 to TRBJ2-1; tentative D call: TRBD1 (5 bases). Germline V gene lookup returns CDR1 LGHDT and CDR2 YNNKEL (reference sequence). The CDR3 totals 14 residues. The V end lost 2 bases, the J end lost 9 bases, and 14 bases lay between the germline ends. The CDR3 DNA follows: TGTGCCAGCAGCCAAAACGCTGAAGGGGCTGAGCAGTTCTTC. It is translated as CASSQNAEGAEQFF.

The rearrangement joins TRBV6-5 to TRBJ2-1; either TRBD1 or TRBD2 may supply D (7 bases each). There are 16 residues in the CDR3. The germline V and J ends were trimmed by 0 bases and 5 bases, with 14 bases remaining between them. Germline CDR1 MNHEY, CDR2 SVGAGI. CDR3 coding DNA: TGTGCCAGCAGTTACTCCGGGGGAGGGGGCAACAATGAGCAGTTCTTC. This translates into CASSYSGGGGNNEQFF.

The chain joins TRBV2 to TRBJ2-2; 10 bases match TRBD2. CDR3 length: 15 amino acids. The V segment lost 3 bases and the J segment 4 bases; nucleotides outside the gene matches: 2. In germline, CDR1 is SNHLY, CDR2 FYNNEI. The CDR3 region is CASSEGTSVTGELFF. As DNA, the CDR3 is TGTGCCAGCAGTGAGGGGACTAGCGTCACCGGGGAGCTGTTTTTT. Drawing the rest from reference TRBV2 and TRBJ2-2, the complete variable domain is EPEVTQTPSHQVTQMGQEVILRCVPISNHLYFYWYRQILGQKVEFLVSFYNNEISEKSEIFDDQFSVERPDGSNFTLKIRSTKLEDSAMYFCASSEGTSVTGELFFGEGSRLTVL.